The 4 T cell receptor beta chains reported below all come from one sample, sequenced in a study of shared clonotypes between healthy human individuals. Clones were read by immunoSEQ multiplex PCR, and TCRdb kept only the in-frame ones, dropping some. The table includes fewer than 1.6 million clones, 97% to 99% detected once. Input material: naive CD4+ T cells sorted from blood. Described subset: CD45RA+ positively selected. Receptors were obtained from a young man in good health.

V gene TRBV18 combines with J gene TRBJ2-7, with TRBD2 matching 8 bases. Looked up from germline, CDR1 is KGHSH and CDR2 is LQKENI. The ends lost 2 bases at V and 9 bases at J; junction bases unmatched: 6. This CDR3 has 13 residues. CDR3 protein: CASSPIAGQGQYF. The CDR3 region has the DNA TGTGCCAGCTCACCAATAGCGGGGCAGGGGCAGTACTTC.

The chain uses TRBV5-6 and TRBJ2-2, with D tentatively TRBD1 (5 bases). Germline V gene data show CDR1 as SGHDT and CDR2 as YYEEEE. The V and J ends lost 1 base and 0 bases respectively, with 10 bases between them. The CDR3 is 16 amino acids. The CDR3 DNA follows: TGTGCCAGCAGCTTGTGGGGCGGACCGAACACCGGGGAGCTGTTTTTT. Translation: CASSLWGGPNTGELFF. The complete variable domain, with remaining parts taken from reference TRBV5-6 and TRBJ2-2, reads DAGVTQSPTHLIKTRGQQVTLRCSPKSGHDTVSWYQQALGQGPQFIFQYYEEEERQRGNFPDRFSGHQFPNYSSELNVNALLLGDSALYLCASSLWGGPNTGELFFGEGSRLTVL.

The CDR3 loop is CASSVQTGTVAEAFF. CDR3 bases: TGTGCCAGCAGCGTACAAACCGGGACAGTCGCTGAAGCTTTCTTT. The rearrangement links TRBV7-9 to TRBJ1-1, with TRBD1 matching 7 bases. Germline V lookup: CDR1 SEHNR, CDR2 FQNEAQ (reference sequence). There are 15 residues in the CDR3. The V gene end was trimmed by 5 bases and the J gene end by 6 bases; junction bases not matched to a gene: 12. Full variable domain (missing parts from reference TRBV7-9 and TRBJ1-1): DTGVSQNPRHKITKRGQNVTFRCDPISEHNRLYWYRQTLGQGPEFLTYFQNEAQLEKSRLLSDRFSAERPKGSFSTLEIQRTEQGDSAMYLCASSVQTGTVAEAFFGQGTRLTVV.

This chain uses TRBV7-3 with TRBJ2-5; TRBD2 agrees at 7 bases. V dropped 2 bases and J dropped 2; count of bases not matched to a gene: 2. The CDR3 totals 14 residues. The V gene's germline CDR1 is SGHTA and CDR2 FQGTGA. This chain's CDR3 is CASSLYGRQETQYF. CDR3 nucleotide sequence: TGTGCCAGCAGCTTATACGGGAGGCAAGAGACCCAGTACTTC.